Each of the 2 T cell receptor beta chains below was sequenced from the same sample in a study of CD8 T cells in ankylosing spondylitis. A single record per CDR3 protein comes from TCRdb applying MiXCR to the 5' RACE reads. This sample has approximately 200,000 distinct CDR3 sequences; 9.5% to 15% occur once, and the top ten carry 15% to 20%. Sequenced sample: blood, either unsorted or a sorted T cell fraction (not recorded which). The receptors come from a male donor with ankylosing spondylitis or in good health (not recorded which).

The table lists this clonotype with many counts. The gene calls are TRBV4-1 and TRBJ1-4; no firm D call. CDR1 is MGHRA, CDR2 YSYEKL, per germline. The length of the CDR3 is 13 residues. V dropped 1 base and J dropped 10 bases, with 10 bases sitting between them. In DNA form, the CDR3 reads TGCGCCAGCAGCCAAGTGGCGGTTGGAAAACTGTTTTTT. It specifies CASSQVAVGKLFF.

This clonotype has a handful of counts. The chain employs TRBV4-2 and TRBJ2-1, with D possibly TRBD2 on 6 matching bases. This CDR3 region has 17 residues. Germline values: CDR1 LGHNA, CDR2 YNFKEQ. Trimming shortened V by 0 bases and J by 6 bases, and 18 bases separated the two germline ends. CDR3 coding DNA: TGTGCCAGCAGCCAAGATCAAAGCGGGCCTGGGGGCAATGAGCAGTTCTTC. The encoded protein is CASSQDQSGPGGNEQFF.